A selection of T cell receptor beta chains follows, all from one sample in a study of identical twins. TCRdb itself ran the 5' RACE reads through MiXCR, one entry per CDR3 protein. The sample contains 350,000 or so distinct CDR3 sequences, more than 9% of which appear only once. This sample was also put to use in a study of yellow fever vaccine responses in identical twins.

The sample was CD8+ T cells sorted from blood. The receptors come from a woman aged 18 to 35 in good health. Each CDR3 is given with its conserved first and last residue. Each record gives: D gene, J gene, V gene, CDR3 length, clone size, CDR3 DNA, CDR3 protein. A D gene is named only where the DNA matches it firmly. Only some rows state a clone size, as once, few, many or a class for expanded clones.

D: NA; J: TRBJ2-1; V: TRBV7-9; length: 13; size: NA; DNA: TGTGCCAGCAGCTTCGGCGCCTTGAATGAGCAGTTCTTC; CDR3: CASSFGALNEQFF
D: NA; J: TRBJ2-1; V: TRBV12-3/TRBV12-4; length: 15; size: few; DNA: TGTGCCAGCAGTGCTTGGGGGGACCGGGGCAATGAGCAGTTCTTC; CDR3: CASSAWGDRGNEQFF
D: TRBD1; J: TRBJ1-2; V: TRBV6-2/TRBV6-3; length: 14; size: NA; DNA: TGTGCCAGCAGCCTGACAGGGGAATCCGATGGCTACACCTTC; CDR3: CASSLTGESDGYTF
D: NA; J: TRBJ2-1; V: TRBV28; length: 15; size: NA; DNA: TGTGCCAGCAGTTACCTGGGACTGGAACACAATGAGCAGTTCTTC; CDR3: CASSYLGLEHNEQFF
D: TRBD1; J: TRBJ1-6; V: TRBV2; length: 16; size: NA; DNA: TGTGCCAGCAGTGCTCCTTACGGGACAGTCGAATCACCCCTCCACTTT; CDR3: CASSAPYGTVESPLHF
D: NA; J: TRBJ2-6; V: TRBV5-1; length: 15; size: few; DNA: TGCGCCAGCAGCTTGGACGCCTCTGGGGCCAACGTCCTGACTTTC; CDR3: CASSLDASGANVLTF
D: NA; J: TRBJ2-1; V: TRBV27; length: 12; size: many; DNA: TGTGCCAGCAGTCCCCAGGGTCAAGAGCAGTTCTTC; CDR3: CASSPQGQEQFF
D: NA; J: TRBJ1-2; V: TRBV24-1; length: 13; size: NA; DNA: TGTGCCACCAGTGAAAGGGACGATAGAGGCTACACCTTC; CDR3: CATSERDDRGYTF
D: TRBD2; J: TRBJ2-3; V: TRBV29-1; length: 14; size: few; DNA: TGCAGCGTCGTAGCGGGGAGGACCACAGATACGCAGTATTTT; CDR3: CSVVAGRTTDTQYF
D: NA; J: TRBJ2-7; V: TRBV2; length: 14; size: few; DNA: TGTGCCAGCAGCTCCGGGACACCTACCTACGAGCAGTACTTC; CDR3: CASSSGTPTYEQYF
D: NA; J: TRBJ2-5; V: TRBV5-6; length: 16; size: NA; DNA: TGTGCCAGCAGTTCGGGGAGGTCGTCCGGCCATGAGACCCAGTACTTC; CDR3: CASSSGRSSGHETQYF
D: NA; J: TRBJ2-7; V: TRBV7-8; length: 15; size: NA; DNA: TGTGCCAGCAGCTTAGCCCGTGGAAAATCCTACGAGCAGTACTTC; CDR3: CASSLARGKSYEQYF
D: NA; J: TRBJ2-4; V: TRBV25-1; length: 13; size: NA; DNA: TGTGCCAGCAGTGAATTGGGCCCGGGGATTCAGTACTTC; CDR3: CASSELGPGIQYF
D: NA; J: TRBJ2-7; V: TRBV7-9; length: 13; size: many; DNA: TGTGCCAGCAGCTTACGGGCAAACTACGAGCAGTACTTC; CDR3: CASSLRANYEQYF
D: NA; J: TRBJ1-2; V: TRBV4-1; length: 18; size: few; DNA: TGCGCCAGCAGCCAAGATCGGGCTCGTATGGGGCCAGGCTATGGCTACACCTTC; CDR3: CASSQDRARMGPGYGYTF
D: NA; J: TRBJ1-2; V: TRBV9; length: 11; size: once; DNA: TGTGCCAGCAGCGTAGTTTATGGCTACACCTTC; CDR3: CASSVVYGYTF
D: NA; J: TRBJ2-3; V: TRBV7-9; length: 13; size: many; DNA: TGTGCCAGCAGCTTAGCCCTTTCGGATACGCAGTATTTT; CDR3: CASSLALSDTQYF
D: TRBD1; J: TRBJ2-3; V: TRBV13; length: 13; size: few; DNA: TGTGCCAGCAGCTCTCAGGGGGACGATACGCAGTATTTT; CDR3: CASSSQGDDTQYF
D: TRBD2; J: TRBJ2-1; V: TRBV25-1; length: 15; size: NA; DNA: TGTGCCAGCACCATTCCGGGACTAGCTCACGATGAGCAGTTCTTC; CDR3: CASTIPGLAHDEQFF
D: TRBD1; J: TRBJ1-2; V: TRBV3-1; length: 15; size: NA; DNA: TGTGCCAGCAGCCAAGACCGACAGGGAGAAGGCGGCTACACCTTC; CDR3: CASSQDRQGEGGYTF
D: NA; J: TRBJ2-4; V: TRBV28; length: 15; size: NA; DNA: TGTGCCGCCCGAAGGGGGGCTGGAGCCAAAAACATTCAGTACTTC; CDR3: CAARRGAGAKNIQYF
D: TRBD2; J: TRBJ2-7; V: TRBV3-1; length: 15; size: few; DNA: TGTGCCAGCAGCTACCCGGGACTAGCGCCCTACGAGCAGTACTTC; CDR3: CASSYPGLAPYEQYF
D: NA; J: TRBJ2-1; V: TRBV9; length: 12; size: NA; DNA: TGTGCCAGCAGCGCACTAGAGGGGGAGCAGTTCTTC; CDR3: CASSALEGEQFF
D: NA; J: TRBJ2-2; V: TRBV7-9; length: 12; size: NA; DNA: TGTACCAGCAGCTACCCAGCCGGGGAGCTGTTTTTT; CDR3: CTSSYPAGELFF
D: NA; J: TRBJ2-2; V: TRBV2; length: 16; size: NA; DNA: TGTGCCAGCAGTGGAAGGGGTGGGGGAGCCCCCGGGGAGCTGTTTTTT; CDR3: CASSGRGGGAPGELFF
D: NA; J: TRBJ1-6; V: TRBV9; length: 15; size: NA; DNA: TGTGCCAGCAGCGCCAGCGGCAGGTCCAATTCACCCCTCCACTTT; CDR3: CASSASGRSNSPLHF
D: TRBD1; J: TRBJ2-5; V: TRBV7-8; length: 15; size: NA; DNA: TGTGCCAGCAGCGAGGGACAGGGGCCCCAGGAGACCCAGTACTTC; CDR3: CASSEGQGPQETQYF
D: TRBD1; J: TRBJ1-1; V: TRBV20-1; length: 17; size: NA; DNA: TGCAGTGCTAGAGACTTCCTTTTAACAGGGGGCATCACTGAAGCTTTCTTT; CDR3: CSARDFLLTGGITEAFF
D: NA; J: TRBJ2-5; V: TRBV14; length: 16; size: NA; DNA: TGTGCCAGCAGCCCGGCCGGGCAGTACGATTGGGAGACCCAGTACTTC; CDR3: CASSPAGQYDWETQYF
D: NA; J: TRBJ2-1; V: TRBV4-1; length: 15; size: few; DNA: TGCGCCAGCAGCCAAGCGGACAGCTCCTACAATGAGCAGTTCTTC; CDR3: CASSQADSSYNEQFF
D: NA; J: TRBJ2-7; V: TRBV14; length: 16; size: NA; DNA: TGTGCCAGCAGCCAAGACAGCGGTCTGGCGGACTACGAGCAGTACTTC; CDR3: CASSQDSGLADYEQYF
D: NA; J: TRBJ1-1; V: TRBV7-9; length: 15; size: many; DNA: TGTGCCAGCAGCTTAGACCTCGGACGGAACACTGAAGCTTTCTTT; CDR3: CASSLDLGRNTEAFF
D: NA; J: TRBJ2-5; V: TRBV11-2; length: 14; size: few; DNA: TGTGCCAGCAGCTTAGAACAGGTTCAAGAGACCCAGTACTTC; CDR3: CASSLEQVQETQYF
D: TRBD2; J: TRBJ2-7; V: TRBV5-1; length: 15; size: NA; DNA: TGCGCCAGCAGCTGGGGGGGGAGAGCCCTCTACGAGCAGTACTTC; CDR3: CASSWGGRALYEQYF
D: NA; J: TRBJ2-1; V: TRBV15; length: 14; size: NA; DNA: TGTGCCACCAGCAGTGCCAGCTCCTACAATGAGCAGTTCTTC; CDR3: CATSSASSYNEQFF
D: NA; J: TRBJ2-1; V: TRBV7-9; length: 14; size: NA; DNA: TGTGCCAGCAGCTTCGGCGGGGGCATCAATAAGCAGTTCTTC; CDR3: CASSFGGGINKQFF
D: TRBD2; J: TRBJ2-7; V: TRBV5-1; length: 17; size: few; DNA: TGCGCCAGCAGCACCGGGACTAGCGGGATTTTCTCCTACGAGCAGTACTTC; CDR3: CASSTGTSGIFSYEQYF
D: TRBD1; J: TRBJ1-2; V: TRBV7-8; length: 17; size: NA; DNA: TGTGCCAGCAGCCGAACGACAGGGGCCCAAAAATCTGACGGCTACACCTTC; CDR3: CASSRTTGAQKSDGYTF
D: NA; J: TRBJ2-1; V: TRBV28; length: 14; size: many; DNA: TGTGCCAGCAGTCCACGGACAGACTACAATGAGCAGTTCTTC; CDR3: CASSPRTDYNEQFF
D: NA; J: TRBJ2-1; V: TRBV4-1; length: 15; size: NA; DNA: TGCGCCAGCAGCCGGGAGGAGGGCTCCTACAATGAGCAGTTCTTC; CDR3: CASSREEGSYNEQFF
D: TRBD2; J: TRBJ2-5; V: TRBV20-1; length: 18; size: few; DNA: TGCAGTGCTAGAGGGCCGCTCGAGCGGGGGACGATCCAAGAGACCCAGTACTTC; CDR3: CSARGPLERGTIQETQYF
D: NA; J: TRBJ2-2; V: TRBV27; length: 16; size: few; DNA: TGTGCCAGCAGCGGGACTCGTTATCCTGGCACCGGGGAGCTGTTTTTT; CDR3: CASSGTRYPGTGELFF
D: TRBD1; J: TRBJ2-3; V: TRBV28; length: 15; size: few; DNA: TGTGCCAGCAGTTCAGGCTCGACAGGGCCAGATACGCAGTATTTT; CDR3: CASSSGSTGPDTQYF
D: NA; J: TRBJ2-7; V: TRBV5-5; length: 15; size: NA; DNA: TGTGCCAGCAGCCCAAGGACGGACTATTCCTACGAGCAGTACTTC; CDR3: CASSPRTDYSYEQYF
D: TRBD2; J: TRBJ2-1; V: TRBV27; length: 16; size: few; DNA: TGTGCCAGCAGTTTTAGGCGGGAGGGCCCTGACAATGAGCAGTTCTTC; CDR3: CASSFRREGPDNEQFF
D: TRBD2; J: TRBJ2-1; V: TRBV6-1; length: 14; size: few; DNA: TGTGCCAGCGCCCCGGGGGGGGTAAGGAGTGAGCAGTTCTTC; CDR3: CASAPGGVRSEQFF
D: TRBD2; J: TRBJ2-3; V: TRBV20-1; length: 18; size: few; DNA: TGCAGTGCCGCCCTGAGTAGCGGGACCGGAACCCTCACAGATACGCAGTATTTT; CDR3: CSAALSSGTGTLTDTQYF
D: TRBD1; J: TRBJ1-2; V: TRBV29-1; length: 15; size: NA; DNA: TGCAGCGTTGTGGTGGCCCGGGACAGTTTGGGTGGCTACACCTTC; CDR3: CSVVVARDSLGGYTF
D: TRBD1; J: TRBJ2-7; V: TRBV5-1; length: 13; size: many; DNA: TGCGCCAGCAGCTTGGGGACAGGGCTCGAGCAGTACTTC; CDR3: CASSLGTGLEQYF
D: NA; J: TRBJ2-7; V: TRBV28; length: 15; size: once; DNA: TGTGCCAGCAGTCCTAGTGTCAGTTCCCCCTACGAGCAGTACTTC; CDR3: CASSPSVSSPYEQYF
D: NA; J: TRBJ2-1; V: TRBV2; length: 15; size: many; DNA: TGTGCCAGCAAGGCGGGACTCCAGTACTACAATGAGCAGTTCTTC; CDR3: CASKAGLQYYNEQFF
D: NA; J: TRBJ2-2; V: TRBV27; length: 13; size: many; DNA: TGTGCCAGCAGTCGCGGATCCACCGGGGAGCTGTTTTTT; CDR3: CASSRGSTGELFF
D: NA; J: TRBJ2-1; V: TRBV2; length: 13; size: many; DNA: TGTGCCAGCAGCCGAAACTCCTACAATGAGCAGTTCTTC; CDR3: CASSRNSYNEQFF
D: NA; J: TRBJ2-1; V: TRBV5-6; length: 13; size: many; DNA: TGTGCCAGCAGCTTGGCCCTCTACAATGAGCAGTTCTTC; CDR3: CASSLALYNEQFF
D: TRBD2; J: TRBJ2-5; V: TRBV6-5; length: 17; size: NA; DNA: TGTGCCAGCAGTTATTGGGCTAGCGGGGGGGATACGGAGACCCAGTACTTC; CDR3: CASSYWASGGDTETQYF
D: NA; J: TRBJ2-3; V: TRBV7-9; length: 13; size: NA; DNA: TGTGCCAGCAGCCCCGAGTGGGGTGATACGCAGTATTTT; CDR3: CASSPEWGDTQYF
D: TRBD2; J: TRBJ2-1; V: TRBV9; length: 14; size: few; DNA: TGTGCCAGCAGCGTACGGCTAGCGGACAATGAGCAGTTCTTC; CDR3: CASSVRLADNEQFF
D: NA; J: TRBJ1-2; V: TRBV10-3; length: 13; size: NA; DNA: TGTGCCACTCTCGGAGACGCCAACTATGGCTACACCTTC; CDR3: CATLGDANYGYTF
D: NA; J: TRBJ1-1; V: TRBV10-3; length: 13; size: many; DNA: TGTGCCATCAGTGAGTCGGGCACACCTGAAGCTTTCTTT; CDR3: CAISESGTPEAFF